This T cell receptor beta chain was observed in a study of shared clonotypes between healthy human individuals. TCRdb's copy holds only in-frame clones and misses some; the assay was immunoSEQ multiplex PCR. The table records a few million clones, approximately 94% of them present only once. The CDR3 has 15 amino acids. Germline V gene sequence: CDR1 KGHSH, CDR2 LQKENI. V was pared by 1 base and J by 3 bases, with 6 bases of the junction left unmatched. The clonotype originates from a man between 18 and 35 years old in good health. The material sequenced was naive CD4+ T cells sorted from blood. Documented subset: CD45RA+ positively selected. The V call is TRBV18, the J call TRBJ2-7; 7 positions agree with TRBD1. The CDR3 sequence: CASSPLDRAGYEQYF. CDR3 nucleotide sequence: TGTGCCAGCTCACCACTAGACAGGGCAGGCTACGAGCAGTACTTC.